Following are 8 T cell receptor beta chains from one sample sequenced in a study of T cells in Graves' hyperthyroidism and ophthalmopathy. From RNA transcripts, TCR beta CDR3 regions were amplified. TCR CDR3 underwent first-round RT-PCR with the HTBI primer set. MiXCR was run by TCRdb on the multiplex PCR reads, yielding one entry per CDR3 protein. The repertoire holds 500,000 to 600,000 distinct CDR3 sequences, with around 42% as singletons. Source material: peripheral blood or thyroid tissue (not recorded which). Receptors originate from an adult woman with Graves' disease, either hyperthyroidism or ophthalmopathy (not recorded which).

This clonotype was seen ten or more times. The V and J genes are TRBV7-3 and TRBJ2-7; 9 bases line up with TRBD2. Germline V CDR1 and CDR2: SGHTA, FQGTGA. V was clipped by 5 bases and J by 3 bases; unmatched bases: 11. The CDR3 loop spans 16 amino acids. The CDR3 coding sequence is TGTGCCAGCAGCCCCGGACTAGCGACGACCGACTACGAGCAGTACTTC. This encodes CASSPGLATTDYEQYF. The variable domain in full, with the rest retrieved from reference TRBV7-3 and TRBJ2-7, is GAGVSQTPSNKVTEKGKYVELRCDPISGHTALYWYRQSLGQGPEFLIYFQGTGAADDSGLPNDRFFAVRPEGSVSTLKIQRTERGDSAVYLCASSPGLATTDYEQYFGPGTRLTVT.

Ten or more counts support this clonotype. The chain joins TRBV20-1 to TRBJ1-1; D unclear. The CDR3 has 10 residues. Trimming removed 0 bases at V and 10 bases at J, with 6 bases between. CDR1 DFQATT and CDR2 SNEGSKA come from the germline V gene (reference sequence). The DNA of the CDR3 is TGCAGTGCTAGAGACGGGGTAGCTTTCTTT. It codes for CSARDGVAFF.

In DNA, the CDR3 is TGCGCCAGCAGCAGAGGGACGGTGAACACTGAAGCTTTCTTT. This translates into CASSRGTVNTEAFF. This sequence joins TRBV4-3 and TRBJ1-1, with D maybe TRBD1 (5 bases). From germline, CDR1 is LGHNA and CDR2 YSLEER. V lost 5 bases and J 0 bases, leaving 10 bases between the germline ends. This CDR3 has 14 residues.

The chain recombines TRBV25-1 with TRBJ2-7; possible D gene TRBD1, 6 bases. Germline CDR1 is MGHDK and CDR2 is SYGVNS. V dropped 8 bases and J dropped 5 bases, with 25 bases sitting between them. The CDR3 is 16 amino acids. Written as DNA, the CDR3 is TGTGCCAGCGGAGAAGCCGGGACAAGGTATTTCGACGAGCAGTACTTC. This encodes CASGEAGTRYFDEQYF.

The CDR3 DNA sequence: TGTGCCACCACAGGGGCTGGGGCCAACGTCCTGACTTTC. It is translated as CATTGAGANVLTF. This chain uses TRBV27 with TRBJ2-6; 7 bases are shared with TRBD1. With V trimmed by 10 bases and J by 2 bases, 2 bases remained unmatched. The germline V gene has CDR1 MNHEY and CDR2 SMNVEV (reference sequence). CDR3 length: 13 amino acids.

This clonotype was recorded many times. The CDR3 loop reads CSVLTGGMNTEAFF. CDR3 coding DNA: TGCAGCGTTCTGACAGGGGGGATGAACACTGAAGCTTTCTTT. The chain joins TRBV29-1 to TRBJ1-1, with 9 bases that match TRBD1. The CDR3 consists of 14 residues. V dropped 5 bases and J dropped 0; count of bases not matched to a gene: 4. CDR1 and CDR2 from the germline V gene are SQVTM and ANQGSEA.

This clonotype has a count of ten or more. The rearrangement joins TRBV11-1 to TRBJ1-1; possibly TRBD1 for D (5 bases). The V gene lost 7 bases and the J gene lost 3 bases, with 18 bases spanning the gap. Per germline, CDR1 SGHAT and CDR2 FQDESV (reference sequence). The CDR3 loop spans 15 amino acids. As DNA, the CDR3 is TGTGCCAGCAACCTTCGGGCAGGGTTGCACACTGAAGCTTTCTTT. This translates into CASNLRAGLHTEAFF. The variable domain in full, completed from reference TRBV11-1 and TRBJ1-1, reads EAEVAQSPRYKITEKSQAVAFWCDPISGHATLYWYRQILGQGPELLVQFQDESVVDDSQLPKDRFSAERLKGVDSTLKIQPAELGDSAMYLCASNLRAGLHTEAFFGQGTRLTVV.

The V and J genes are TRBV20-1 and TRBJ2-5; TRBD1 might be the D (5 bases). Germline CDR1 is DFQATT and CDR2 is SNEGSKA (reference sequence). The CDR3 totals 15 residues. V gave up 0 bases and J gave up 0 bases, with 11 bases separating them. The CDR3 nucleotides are TGCAGTGCTAGAGATCTTAGACAGAACCAAGAGACCCAGTACTTC. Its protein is CSARDLRQNQETQYF.